This T cell receptor (beta chain) came from a study of T cell responses to AZD1222 COVID-19 vaccine. Study-wide results and caveats: Without day 14 samples, only post-peak T cell repertoires were studied.

Sequenced by immunoSEQ multiplex PCR; TCRdb stores in-frame clones only, minus some. This sample has some 200,000 clones, with approximately 93% found just once. Of note for this clone: The antigen is undetermined.

Germline V gene sequence: CDR1 MNHEY, CDR2 SMNVEV (reference sequence). This CDR3 has 13 residues. Deletions cut 2 bases from V and 0 bases from J, with 4 bases between. The receptor was isolated from an adult who received the AZD1222 COVID-19 vaccine. V and J are TRBV27 and TRBJ1-1; D unclear. Sequences were derived from peripheral blood, sampled 28 days after the second AZD1222 dose. CDR3: CASSLQLNTEAFF. CDR3 nucleotide sequence: TGTGCCAGCAGTTTACAGTTGAACACTGAAGCTTTCTTT.